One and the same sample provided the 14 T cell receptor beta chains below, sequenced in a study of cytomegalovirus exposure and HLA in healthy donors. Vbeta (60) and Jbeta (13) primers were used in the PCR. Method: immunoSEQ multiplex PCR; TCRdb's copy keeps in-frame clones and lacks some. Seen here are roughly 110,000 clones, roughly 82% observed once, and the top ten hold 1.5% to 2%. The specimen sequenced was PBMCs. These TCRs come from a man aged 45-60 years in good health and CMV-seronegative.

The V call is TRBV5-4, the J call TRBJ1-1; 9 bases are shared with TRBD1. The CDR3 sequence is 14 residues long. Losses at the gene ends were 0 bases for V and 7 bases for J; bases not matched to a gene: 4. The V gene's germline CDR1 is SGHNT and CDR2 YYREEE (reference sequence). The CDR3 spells CASSLGDRVNEAFF. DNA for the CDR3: TGTGCCAGCAGCTTGGGGGACAGGGTTAATGAAGCTTTCTTT.

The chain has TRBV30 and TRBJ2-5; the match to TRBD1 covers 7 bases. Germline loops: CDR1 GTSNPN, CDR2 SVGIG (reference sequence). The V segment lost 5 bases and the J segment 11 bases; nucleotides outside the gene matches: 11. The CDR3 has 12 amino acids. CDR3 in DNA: TGTGCCTGGGAGACAGGGAAGTACGAACAGTACTTC. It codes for CAWETGKYEQYF.

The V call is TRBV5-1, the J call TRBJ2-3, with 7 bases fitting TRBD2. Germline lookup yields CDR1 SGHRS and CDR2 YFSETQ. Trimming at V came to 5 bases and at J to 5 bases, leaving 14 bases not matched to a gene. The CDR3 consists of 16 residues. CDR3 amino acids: CASRSRAGRMEDTQYF. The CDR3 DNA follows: TGCGCCAGCAGGTCTCGAGCGGGGAGGATGGAAGATACGCAGTATTTT.

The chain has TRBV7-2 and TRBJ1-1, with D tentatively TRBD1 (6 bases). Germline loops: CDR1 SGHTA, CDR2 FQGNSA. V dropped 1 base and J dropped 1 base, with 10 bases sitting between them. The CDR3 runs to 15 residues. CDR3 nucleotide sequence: TGTGCCAGCAGCTTAGATCCAGGGGAGAACACTGAAGCTTTCTTT. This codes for CASSLDPGENTEAFF.

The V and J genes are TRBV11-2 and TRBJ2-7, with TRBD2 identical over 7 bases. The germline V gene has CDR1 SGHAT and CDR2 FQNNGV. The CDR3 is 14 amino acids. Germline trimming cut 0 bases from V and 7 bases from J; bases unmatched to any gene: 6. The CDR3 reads CASSLDRAGGEQYF. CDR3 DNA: TGTGCCAGCAGCTTAGACCGGGCCGGGGGGGAGCAGTACTTC.

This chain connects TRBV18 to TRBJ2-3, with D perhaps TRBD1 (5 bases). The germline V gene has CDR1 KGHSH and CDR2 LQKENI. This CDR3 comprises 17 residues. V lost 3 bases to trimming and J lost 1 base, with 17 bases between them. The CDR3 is CASSPWKGQDGTDTQYF. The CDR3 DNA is TGTGCCAGCTCACCCTGGAAGGGGCAGGATGGCACAGATACGCAGTATTTT.

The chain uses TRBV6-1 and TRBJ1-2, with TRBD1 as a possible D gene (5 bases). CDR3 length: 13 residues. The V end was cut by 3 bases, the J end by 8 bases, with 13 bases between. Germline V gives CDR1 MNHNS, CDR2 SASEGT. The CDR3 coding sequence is TGTGCCAGCAGTGAGGGACGGAGGGACGGCTACACCTTC. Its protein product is CASSEGRRDGYTF.

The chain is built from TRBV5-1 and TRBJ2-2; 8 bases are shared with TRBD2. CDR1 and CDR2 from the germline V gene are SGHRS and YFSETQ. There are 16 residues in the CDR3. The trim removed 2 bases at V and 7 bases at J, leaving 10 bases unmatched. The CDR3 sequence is CASSLPSGGFNGELFF. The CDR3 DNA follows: TGCGCCAGCAGCTTACCTTCGGGGGGGTTCAACGGGGAGCTGTTTTTT.

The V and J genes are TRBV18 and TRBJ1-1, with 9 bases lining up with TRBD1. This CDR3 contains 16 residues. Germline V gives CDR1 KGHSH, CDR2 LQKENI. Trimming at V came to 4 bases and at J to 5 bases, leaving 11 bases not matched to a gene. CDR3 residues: CASSLDRGPIGTEAFF. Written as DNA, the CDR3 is TGTGCCAGCTCACTGGACAGGGGCCCTATCGGAACTGAAGCTTTCTTT.

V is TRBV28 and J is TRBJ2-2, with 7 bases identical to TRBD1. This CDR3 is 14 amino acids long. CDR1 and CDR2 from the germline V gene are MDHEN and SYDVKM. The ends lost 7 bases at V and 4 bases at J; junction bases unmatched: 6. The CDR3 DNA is TGTGCCAGCACCATCACAGGGGTCACCGGGGAGCTGTTTTTT. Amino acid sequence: CASTITGVTGELFF.

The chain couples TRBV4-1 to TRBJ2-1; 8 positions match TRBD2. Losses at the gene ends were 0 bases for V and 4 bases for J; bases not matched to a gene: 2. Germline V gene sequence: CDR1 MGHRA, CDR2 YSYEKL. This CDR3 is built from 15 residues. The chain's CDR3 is CASSQDRGGYNEQFF. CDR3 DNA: TGCGCCAGCAGCCAAGACCGGGGGGGGTACAATGAGCAGTTCTTC.

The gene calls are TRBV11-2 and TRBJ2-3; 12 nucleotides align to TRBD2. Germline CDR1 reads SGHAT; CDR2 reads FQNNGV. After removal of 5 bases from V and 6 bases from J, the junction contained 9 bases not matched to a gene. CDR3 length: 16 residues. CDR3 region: CASSRLLAGGGDTQYF. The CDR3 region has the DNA TGTGCCAGCAGCCGCCTACTAGCGGGGGGTGGGGATACGCAGTATTTT.

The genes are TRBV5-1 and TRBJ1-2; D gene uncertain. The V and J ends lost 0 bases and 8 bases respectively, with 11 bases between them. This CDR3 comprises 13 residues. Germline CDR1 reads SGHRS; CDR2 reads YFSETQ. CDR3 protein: CASSLDPESGYTF. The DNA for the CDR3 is TGCGCCAGCAGCTTGGATCCGGAGAGCGGCTACACCTTC.

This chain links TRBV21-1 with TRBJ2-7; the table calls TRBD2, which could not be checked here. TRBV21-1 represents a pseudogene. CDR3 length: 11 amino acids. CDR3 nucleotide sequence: TGTGCCAGCAGCAAAGAAAGCGAGCAGTACGTC. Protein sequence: CASSKESEQYV.